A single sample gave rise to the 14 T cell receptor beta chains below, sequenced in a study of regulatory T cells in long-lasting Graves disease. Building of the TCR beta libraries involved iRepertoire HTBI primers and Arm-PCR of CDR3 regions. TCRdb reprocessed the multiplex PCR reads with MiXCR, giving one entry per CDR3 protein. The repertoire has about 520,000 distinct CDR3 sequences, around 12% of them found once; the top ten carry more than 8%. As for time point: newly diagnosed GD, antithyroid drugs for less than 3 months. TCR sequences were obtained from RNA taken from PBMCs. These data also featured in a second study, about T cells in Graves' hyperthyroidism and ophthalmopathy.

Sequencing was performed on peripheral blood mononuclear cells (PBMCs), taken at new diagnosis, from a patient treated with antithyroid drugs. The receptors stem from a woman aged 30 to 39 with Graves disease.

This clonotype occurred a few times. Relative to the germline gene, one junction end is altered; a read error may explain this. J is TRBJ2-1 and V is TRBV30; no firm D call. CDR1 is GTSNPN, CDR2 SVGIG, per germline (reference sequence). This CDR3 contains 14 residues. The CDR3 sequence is CAWTTVLAYNGQFF. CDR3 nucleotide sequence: TGTGCCTGGACAACAGTTCTCGCCTACAATGGGCAGTTCTTC.

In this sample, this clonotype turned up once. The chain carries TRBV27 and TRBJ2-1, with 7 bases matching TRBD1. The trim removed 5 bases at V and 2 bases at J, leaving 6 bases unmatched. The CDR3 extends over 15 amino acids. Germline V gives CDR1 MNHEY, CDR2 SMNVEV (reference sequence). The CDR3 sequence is CASSTYRGTYNEQFF. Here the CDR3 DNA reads TGTGCCAGCAGTACATACAGGGGTACCTACAATGAGCAGTTCTTC.

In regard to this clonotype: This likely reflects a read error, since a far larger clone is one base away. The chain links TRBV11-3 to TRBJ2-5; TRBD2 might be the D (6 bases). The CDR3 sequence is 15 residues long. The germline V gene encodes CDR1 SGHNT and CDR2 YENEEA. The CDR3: CSSSLEWTGEETQYF. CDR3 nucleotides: TGTTCCAGCAGCTTAGAGTGGACGGGAGAAGAGACCCAGTACTTC.

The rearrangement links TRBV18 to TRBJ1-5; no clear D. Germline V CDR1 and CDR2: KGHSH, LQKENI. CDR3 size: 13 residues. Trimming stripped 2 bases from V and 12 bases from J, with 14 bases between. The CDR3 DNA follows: TGTGCCAGCTCACCAAGTGAGGACGGCTTCCAGCATTTT. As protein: CASSPSEDGFQHF. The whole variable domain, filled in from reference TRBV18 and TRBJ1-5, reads NAGVMQNPRHLVRRRGQEARLRCSPMKGHSHVYWYRQLPEEGLKFMVYLQKENIIDESGMPKERFSAEFPKEGPSILRIQQVVRGDSAAYFCASSPSEDGFQHFGDGTRLSIL.

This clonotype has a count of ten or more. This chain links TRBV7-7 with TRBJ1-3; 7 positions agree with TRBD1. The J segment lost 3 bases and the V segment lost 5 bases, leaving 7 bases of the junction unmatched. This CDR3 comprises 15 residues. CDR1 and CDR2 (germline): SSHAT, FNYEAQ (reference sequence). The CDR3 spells CASSDSTGIGNTIYF. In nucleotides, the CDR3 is TGTGCCAGCAGCGACTCGACAGGGATTGGAAACACCATATATTTT.

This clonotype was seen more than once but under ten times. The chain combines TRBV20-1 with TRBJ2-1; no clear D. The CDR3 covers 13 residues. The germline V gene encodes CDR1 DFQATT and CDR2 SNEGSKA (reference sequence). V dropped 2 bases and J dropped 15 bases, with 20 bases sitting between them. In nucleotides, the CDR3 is TGCAGTGCTAGACCTCCCCCCGCGAGCCCCGCGTTCTTC. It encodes CSARPPPASPAFF.

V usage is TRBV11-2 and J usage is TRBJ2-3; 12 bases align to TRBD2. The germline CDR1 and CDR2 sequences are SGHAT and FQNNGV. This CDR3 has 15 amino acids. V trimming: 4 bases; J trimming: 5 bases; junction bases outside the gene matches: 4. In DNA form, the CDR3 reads TGTGCCAGCAGCTCCCGACTAGCGGGAGTAGATACGCAGTATTTT. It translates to CASSSRLAGVDTQYF.

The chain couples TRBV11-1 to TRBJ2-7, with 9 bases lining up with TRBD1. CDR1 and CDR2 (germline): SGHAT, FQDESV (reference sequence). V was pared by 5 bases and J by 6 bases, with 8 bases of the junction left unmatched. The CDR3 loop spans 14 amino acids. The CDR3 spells CASSPGDRVGEQYF. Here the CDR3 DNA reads TGTGCCAGCAGCCCCGGGGACAGGGTAGGCGAGCAGTACTTC.

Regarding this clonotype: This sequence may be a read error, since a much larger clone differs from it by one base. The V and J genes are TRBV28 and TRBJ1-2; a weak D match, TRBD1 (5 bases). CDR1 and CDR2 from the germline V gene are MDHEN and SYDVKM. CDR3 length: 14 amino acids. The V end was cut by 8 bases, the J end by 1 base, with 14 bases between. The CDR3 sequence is CASEGNWDNYGYTF. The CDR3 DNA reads TGTGCCAGCGAGGGGAATTGGGATAACTATGGCTACACCTTC.

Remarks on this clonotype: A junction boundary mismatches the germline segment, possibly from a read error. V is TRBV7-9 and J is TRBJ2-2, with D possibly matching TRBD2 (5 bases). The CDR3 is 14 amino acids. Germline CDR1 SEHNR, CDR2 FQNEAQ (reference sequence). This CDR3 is CASSRYGDTGELFF. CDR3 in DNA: TGCGCCAGCAGTCGTTACGGGGACACCGGGGAGCTGTTTTTT.

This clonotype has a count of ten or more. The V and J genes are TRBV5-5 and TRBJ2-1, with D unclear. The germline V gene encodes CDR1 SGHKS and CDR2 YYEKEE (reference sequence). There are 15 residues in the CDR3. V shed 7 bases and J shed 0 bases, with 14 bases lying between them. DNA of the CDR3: TGTGCCAGCCGAATAGTAGACGCCTCCTACAATGAGCAGTTCTTC. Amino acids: CASRIVDASYNEQFF.

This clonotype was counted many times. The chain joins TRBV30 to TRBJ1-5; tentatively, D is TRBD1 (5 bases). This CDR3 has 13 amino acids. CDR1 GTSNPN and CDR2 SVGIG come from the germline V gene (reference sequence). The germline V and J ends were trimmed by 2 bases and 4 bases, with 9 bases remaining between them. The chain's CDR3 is CAWSPQGNQPQHF. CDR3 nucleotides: TGTGCCTGGAGTCCGCAGGGAAATCAGCCCCAGCATTTT.

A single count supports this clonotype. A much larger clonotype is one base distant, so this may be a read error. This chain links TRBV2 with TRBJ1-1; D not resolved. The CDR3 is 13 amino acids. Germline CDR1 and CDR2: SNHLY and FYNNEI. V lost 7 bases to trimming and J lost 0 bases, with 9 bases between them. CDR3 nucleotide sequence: TGTGCCAGCAAGGAACAGCTGAACACTGAAGCTTTCTTT. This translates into CASKEQLNTEAFF.

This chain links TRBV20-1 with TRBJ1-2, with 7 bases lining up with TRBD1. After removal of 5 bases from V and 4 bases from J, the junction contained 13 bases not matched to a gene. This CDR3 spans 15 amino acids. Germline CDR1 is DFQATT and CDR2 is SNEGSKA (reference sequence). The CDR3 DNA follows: TGCAGTGCTTTACACGAGACAGGGTTGGGCTATGGCTACACCTTC. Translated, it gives CSALHETGLGYGYTF.